The 19 T cell receptor beta chains below were found in one sample sequenced in a study of CD8+ T cells in alopecia areata. TCR sequencing used cDNA made by reverse transcription of extracted RNA. The assay was immunoSEQ multiplex PCR, and TCRdb's table has in-frame clones only and misses some. The sample shows 3,000 or so clones, none of them appearing just once. The specimen sequenced was lesional skin. All receptors come from a C3H/HeJ mouse with alopecia areata. Strain haplotype at MHC: H2-k.

Note on this clone: Each gene name is a mouse one. Coverage ceases 4 residues before the CDR3 finishes, and the germline J gene fills in the end. The V call is TRBV13-1, the J call TRBJ2-3; 13 bases line up with TRBD2. V was clipped by 2 bases and J by 1 base; unmatched bases: 1. CDR3 size: 16 residues. Germline CDR1 reads NSHNY; CDR2 reads SYGAGN. CDR3 sequence reads: CASSDGLGGRAETLYF. Incomplete CDR3 DNA: TGTGCCAGCAGTGACGGACTGGGGGGGCGTGCAGAA.

This clone was seen at least ten times. Gene names are mouse gene names. The read finishes 4 residues shy of the CDR3 end, and the germline J gene is used to complete it. This chain connects TRBV1 to TRBJ1-4; D unresolved. This CDR3 region has 15 residues. V lost 0 bases and J lost 4, with 9 bases in between. Germline-derived CDR1 and CDR2 are NSQYPW and LRSPGD (reference sequence). CDR3 residues: CTCSAERTNNERLFF. The sequenced CDR3 bases are TGCACCTGCAGTGCAGAGAGAACAAACAACGAA.

Notes on this clone: A read error is possible here, since a much larger clone lies one base away. Gene names follow the mouse nomenclature. The read finishes 4 residues shy of the CDR3 end, and the germline J gene is used to complete it. V usage is TRBV3 and J usage is TRBJ2-1; TRBD2 matches 8 bases. J lost 3 bases, V lost 6 bases, and 7 bases had no gene match. CDR1 and CDR2 from the germline V gene are SNHLY and FYNGKV (reference sequence). The length of the CDR3 is 15 residues. The sequenced CDR3 bases are TGTGCCAGCAGTATTTGGGGGGGGTCCTATGCT. Translating gives CASSIWGGSYA. The entire CDR3 protein reads CASSIWGGSYAEQFF.

This clone qualifies as large. Gene and germline names: mouse. The read ends 4 residues before the CDR3 terminus; that terminus is restored from the germline J gene. The chain recombines TRBV13-3 with TRBJ2-4; D is unresolved. The CDR3 length is 12 residues. The germline CDR1 and CDR2 sequences are NNHDY and SYVADS. V lost 2 bases to trimming and J lost 3 bases, with 4 bases between them. The CDR3 here is CASSDRQNTLYF. The part of the CDR3 DNA that was read is TGTGCCAGCAGTGACAGGCAAAAC.

This clone has at least ten counts. Mouse gene names apply. Sequencing ends 4 residues short of the CDR3 end; the germline J gene provides the rest. The V gene is TRBV13-1, the J gene TRBJ2-1; a possible D gene is TRBD2 (7 bases). Looked up from germline, CDR1 is NSHNY and CDR2 is SYGAGN. Deletions cut 1 base from V and 6 bases from J, with 8 bases between. CDR3 length: 13 residues. The CDR3 region is CASSDWGAAEQFF. CDR3 bases read: TGTGCCAGCAGTGATTGGGGGGCTGCT.

This clone was observed many times. At residue 13, the translated DNA and the protein in TCRdb do not agree; the protein given here is derived from the DNA. Each gene name is a mouse one. The CDR3 is cut off 3 residues early in the read; its end comes from the germline J gene. This rearrangement joins TRBV5 to TRBJ1-3, with TRBD1 matching over 10 bases. The CDR3 has 16 residues. Looked up from germline, CDR1 is LGHNA and CDR2 is YNLKQL (reference sequence). V lost 4 bases and J lost 0; bases outside the gene matches: 3. CDR3 DNA, as far as it was read: TGTGCCAGCAGCCCCCGACAGGGGGCTTCTGGAAATACG. This translates into CASSPRQGASGNT. The CDR3 in full is CASSPRQGASGNTLYF.

This clone showed up many times. These gene names are mouse names. Read sequence stops 4 residues before the CDR3 end, and the germline J gene provides the missing end. This rearrangement joins TRBV13-1 to TRBJ2-5; 9 positions agree with TRBD1. The CDR3 sequence is 15 residues long. In germline, CDR1 is NSHNY, CDR2 SYGAGN. The CDR3 spells CASSGGQGRFDTQYF. CDR3 DNA, as far as it was read: TGTGCCAGCAGTGGTGGACAGGGGAGGTTTGAC.

Only a few counts were recorded for this clone. Mouse names are used for the genes. The read is 4 residues too short to cover the CDR3 end, so that end is filled in from the germline J gene. The chain joins TRBV12-2 to TRBJ2-1; a possible D gene is TRBD2 (6 bases). The CDR3 is 13 residues long. Germline CDR1 SGHLS, CDR2 HYDKME. CDR3 residues: CASSMRLEAEQFF. The sequenced part of the CDR3 DNA is TGTGCCAGCAGTATGAGACTGGAGGCT.

This clone was picked up many times. Germline and genes: mouse. The observed sequence ends 4 residues before the CDR3 terminus, with the missing tail filled in from the germline J gene. V usage is TRBV17 and J usage is TRBJ2-3, with TRBD1 as a possible D gene (6 bases). In germline, CDR1 is MNHDT, CDR2 YYDKIL. This CDR3 comprises 16 residues. The V end lost 6 bases, the J end lost 0 bases, and 16 bases lay between the germline ends. The CDR3 bases that were read are TGTGCTAGCAGAATCCTCCGGGACAATAGTGCAGAA. Its protein is CASRILRDNSAE. The whole CDR3 sequence is CASRILRDNSAETLYF. Based on the CDR3 plus reference TRBV17 and TRBJ2-3, the full variable domain is DTTVKQNPRYKLARVGKPVNLICSQTMNHDTMYWYQKKPNQAPKLLLFYYDKILNREADTFEKFQSSRPNNSFCSLYIGSAGLEYSAMYLCASRILRDNSAETLYFGSGTRLTVL.

This clone was recorded many times. Mouse gene names and germline throughout. The missing CDR3 end, 4 residues past where the read stops, is filled in from the germline J gene. The chain has TRBV1 and TRBJ1-4; D remains ambiguous. V lost 0 bases and J lost 0, with 8 bases in between. The CDR3 runs to 16 residues. Per the germline V gene, CDR1 is NSQYPW and CDR2 is LRSPGD (reference sequence). CDR3 amino acids: CTCSAEPHISNERLFF. The DNA read from the CDR3 is TGCACCTGCAGTGCAGAACCACACATTTCCAACGAA. Supplemented by reference TRBV1 and TRBJ1-4, the full variable domain reads VTLLEQNPRWRLVPRGQAVNLRCILKNSQYPWMSWYQQDLQKQLQWLFTLRSPGDKEVKSLPGADYLATRVTDTELRLQVANMSQGRTLYCTCSAEPHISNERLFFGHGTKLSVL.

This clone was detected a few times. The genes and germline here are from mouse. The read terminates 4 residues ahead of where the CDR3 ends, so the germline J gene completes it. V and J are TRBV5 and TRBJ2-2, with D tentatively TRBD1 (6 bases). Germline-derived CDR1 and CDR2 are LGHNA and YNLKQL (reference sequence). The CDR3 contains 15 residues. V dropped 4 bases and J dropped 1 base, with 10 bases sitting between them. Partial CDR3 DNA: TGTGCCAGCAGCCGGGGCAGGGGAAACACCGGG. Its protein is CASSRGRGNTG. The complete CDR3 protein is CASSRGRGNTGQLYF.

The sample holds many counts of this clone. The protein listed by TCRdb differs at residue 15 from the translated DNA, so the DNA translation is shown. Gene and germline names: mouse. The CDR3 end is not reached by the read, which stops 3 residues before it; the germline J gene fills it in. The chain links TRBV13-1 to TRBJ1-6, with 9 bases identical to TRBD1. TRBJ1-6 is treated as an ORF (open reading frame) with a function not yet certain. CDR1 and CDR2 (germline): NSHNY, SYGAGN. CDR3 length equals 18 residues. The CDR3: CASGDADRGTSYNSPLYF. The sequenced CDR3 bases are TGTGCCAGCGGTGATGCGGACAGGGGCACTTCCTATAATTCGCCC.

In the case of this clone: The germline and genes are mouse ones. The read comes to an end 4 residues before the CDR3 does, leaving the germline J gene to fill in the end. The J gene is TRBJ1-1, the V gene TRBV4; 9 bases are a match to TRBD1. Trimming removed 8 bases from V and 4 bases from J; junction bases left unmatched: 5. Germline assignment: CDR1 LGHDT and CDR2 YNNKQL (reference sequence). The CDR3 totals 13 residues. Here the CDR3 reads CASGTGGFTEVFF. Partial CDR3 DNA: TGTGCCAGCGGAACAGGGGGCTTCACA.

In this sample, this clone turned up many times. Gene labels here are mouse ones. With the read ending 4 residues before the CDR3 end, the germline J gene is used to fill in that end. J is TRBJ1-1 and V is TRBV13-1; D not resolved. Germline lookup yields CDR1 NSHNY and CDR2 SYGAGN. The CDR3 runs to 12 residues. Trimming removed 1 base at V and 2 bases at J, with 3 bases between. The CDR3 is CASSDSNTEVFF. The sequenced part of the CDR3 DNA is TGTGCCAGCAGTGATTCTAACACA.

This clone showed up many times. Gene names are the mouse ones. The read finishes 4 residues shy of the CDR3 end, and the germline J gene is used to complete it. The rearrangement joins TRBV1 to TRBJ1-4; TRBD1 matches at 9 bases. The CDR3 runs to 16 residues. CDR1 is NSQYPW and CDR2 is LRSPGD in the germline V gene (reference sequence). V gave up 1 base and J gave up 3 bases; unmatched junction bases: 3. The CDR3 bases that were read are TGCACCTGCAGTGCAGCGGGACAGGGAACCAACGAA. It specifies CTCSAAGQGTNE. The entire CDR3 protein is CTCSAAGQGTNERLFF.

This clone was counted between two and nine times. The listed genes are named as in mouse. The read comes to an end 4 residues before the CDR3 does, leaving the germline J gene to fill in the end. This chain joins TRBV13-1 and TRBJ2-1; 12 nucleotides line up with TRBD2. This CDR3 has 15 amino acids. Germline CDR1 is NSHNY and CDR2 is SYGAGN. CDR3 DNA, as far as it was read: TGTGCCAGCAGTGAGCGGGGGACTGGGGGGGCT. Translating gives CASSERGTGGA. The CDR3 in its entirety is CASSERGTGGAEQFF.

This clone was detected many times. Gene labels here are mouse ones. Sequencing ends 4 residues short of the CDR3 end; the germline J gene provides the rest. The chain uses TRBV5 and TRBJ2-1; maybe TRBD2 (6 bases). Germline CDR1 reads LGHNA; CDR2 reads YNLKQL (reference sequence). The ends were cut back, 0 bases at V and 0 bases at J, with 9 bases in the middle. The CDR3 contains 16 residues. Partial CDR3 DNA: TGTGCCAGCAGCCAAGACTTGGGGGATAACTATGCT. It yields the protein CASSQDLGDNYA. The full CDR3 protein is CASSQDLGDNYAEQFF.

This clone was recorded at least ten times. Germline and genes here are mouse. The missing CDR3 end, 4 residues past where the read stops, is filled in from the germline J gene. This CDR3 is also generated by other DNA sequences in the sample. This chain uses TRBV13-1 with TRBJ2-5; D is possibly TRBD1 (6 bases). V was trimmed by 3 bases and J by 3 bases, leaving 11 bases between them. The CDR3 length is 14 residues. Germline CDR1 and CDR2: NSHNY and SYGAGN. The CDR3 sequence is CASSGPGQQDTQYF. The CDR3 bases that were read are TGTGCCAGCAGTGGACCGGGACAACAAGAC.

There are many counts of this clone. Mouse gene names and germline throughout. The read halts 4 residues ahead of the CDR3 end, with the missing end drawn from the germline J gene. The V call is TRBV1, the J call TRBJ2-2; the D gene is possibly TRBD1 (6 bases). Trimming removed 3 bases from V and 0 bases from J, with 8 bases in between. The length of the CDR3 is 15 residues. Germline CDR1 and CDR2: NSQYPW and LRSPGD (reference sequence). The part of the CDR3 DNA that was read is TGCACCTGCAGTGCCCGGGACACAAACACCGGG. This translates into CTCSARDTNTG. The whole CDR3 reads CTCSARDTNTGQLYF.